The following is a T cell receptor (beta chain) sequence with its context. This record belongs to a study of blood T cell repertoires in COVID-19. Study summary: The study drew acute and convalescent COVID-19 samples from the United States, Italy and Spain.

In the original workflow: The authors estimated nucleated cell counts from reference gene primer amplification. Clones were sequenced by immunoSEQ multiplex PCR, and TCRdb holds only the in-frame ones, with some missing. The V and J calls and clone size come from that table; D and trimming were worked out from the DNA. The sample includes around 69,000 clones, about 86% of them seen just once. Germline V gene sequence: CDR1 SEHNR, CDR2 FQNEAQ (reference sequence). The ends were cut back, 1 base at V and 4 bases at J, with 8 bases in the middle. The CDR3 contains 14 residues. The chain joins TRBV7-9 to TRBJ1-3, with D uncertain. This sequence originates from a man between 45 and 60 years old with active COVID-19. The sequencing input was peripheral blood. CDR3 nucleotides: TGTGCCAGCAGCTTAGAACGGGGAGGAAACACCATATATTTT. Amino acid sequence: CASSLERGGNTIYF.